A selection of T cell receptor beta chains follows, all from one sample in a study of blood T cell repertoires in COVID-19. Libraries were prepared by immunoSEQ multiplex PCR; TCRdb keeps only in-frame clonotypes and omits some of them. The repertoire holds hundreds of thousands of clones, with around 88% as singletons. Source material: PBMCs or T cells enriched from blood (not recorded which). The receptor source for this set is a woman in her thirties or forties who had recovered from COVID-19. Each CDR3 is given with its conserved first and last residue. A D gene is named only where the DNA matches it firmly. Expanded clones are given a class, and other clones once, few, many or no size at all.

>.|.|TRBV4-3|TRBJ2-7
TGCGCCAGCAGCCTCCGGGAGAACTCCTACGAGCAGTACTTC
CASSLRENSYEQYF
>.|.|TRBV18|TRBJ2-7
TGTGCCAGCTCACCACCGGGACTCTCCGAGCAGTACTTC
CASSPPGLSEQYF
>.|.|TRBV5-1|TRBJ2-7
TGCGCCAGCAGCTTGGCAATAAGTTCTGCGGGGAGGTACGAGCAGTACTTC
CASSLAISSAGRYEQYF
>.|.|TRBV27|TRBJ1-4
TGTGCCAGCAGTCCTTCGGGGGTCGGAAAACTGTTTTTT
CASSPSGVGKLFF
>.|TRBD2|TRBV7-2|TRBJ2-1
TGTGCCAGCTCTTTTCCGGGACTAGCGAACTATGAGCAGTTCTTC
CASSFPGLANYEQFF
>.|TRBD1|TRBV4-3|TRBJ1-4
TGCGCCAGCAGCCAAGATTTTGGACAGGGTGAGGATGAAAAACTGTTTTTT
CASSQDFGQGEDEKLFF
>.|.|TRBV4-3|TRBJ2-3
TGCGCCAGCAGCCACGGACGGGTAGCGTCAGGGCAGTATTTT
CASSHGRVASGQYF
>.|TRBD1|TRBV2|TRBJ2-1
TGTGCCAGTACGACAGGGGCCTTCTCCTACAATGAGCAGTTCTTC
CASTTGAFSYNEQFF
>.|.|TRBV20-1|TRBJ2-1
TGCAGTGCTAGTAGGGGGACGGGCTGGCCTTACAATGAGCAGTTCTTC
CSASRGTGWPYNEQFF
>.|TRBD1|TRBV6-5|TRBJ1-2
TGTGCCAGCAGACAGGGGGCTTGGGATGGCTACACCTTC
CASRQGAWDGYTF
>.|.|TRBV5-8|TRBJ1-5
TGTGCCAGCAGCCTCCTTCAGGGGTATAGCAATCAGCCCCAGCATTTT
CASSLLQGYSNQPQHF
>.|.|TRBV4-1|TRBJ2-1
TGCGCCAGCAGCCACGGTCTGTTCTTC
CASSHGLFF
>.|TRBD2|TRBV19|TRBJ2-2
TGTGCCAGTAGTTCCTGGACTAGCGGGAAAACCGGGGAGCTGTTTTTT
CASSSWTSGKTGELFF
>.|.|TRBV7-8|TRBJ2-7
TGTGCCAGCAGCCCCAGCCCGGGAATGCACGAGCAGTACTTC
CASSPSPGMHEQYF
>.|.|TRBV7-9|TRBJ1-4
TGTGCCAGCAGCCACGGACAGAAGTGGGAAAAACTGTTTTTT
CASSHGQKWEKLFF
>.|.|TRBV7-2|TRBJ1-2
TGTGCCAGCAGCTTAGACCGGGGGAGGGACTATGGCTACACCTTC
CASSLDRGRDYGYTF
>.|.|TRBV25-1|TRBJ2-3
TGTGCCAGCGGGCTTTACGGAAGCACAGATACGCAGTATTTT
CASGLYGSTDTQYF
>.|TRBD1|TRBV19|TRBJ2-7
TGTGCCAGTAGCGTACGGGACAGGGCCCTCTACGAGCAGTACTTC
CASSVRDRALYEQYF
>.|.|TRBV28|TRBJ1-2
TGTGCCAGCAGTTTCACCCGAGCTACAGGGTCGGATGGCTACACCTTC
CASSFTRATGSDGYTF
>.|.|TRBV28|TRBJ2-3
TGTGCCAGCAGTTTGATTGGGAGGACAGATACGCAGTATTTT
CASSLIGRTDTQYF
>once|TRBD2|TRBV18|TRBJ2-1
TGTGCCAGCTCACCACGACTAGCGGCAGCAGAGCAGTTCTTC
CASSPRLAAAEQFF
>.|TRBD1|TRBV2|TRBJ2-3
TGTGCCAGCAGAGGACTACAAGACAGGGGCACGCAGTATTTT
CASRGLQDRGTQYF
>.|TRBD1|TRBV18|TRBJ2-5
TGTGCCAGCTCACCAAAACAGGGGGCGGGAGAGACCCAGTACTTC
CASSPKQGAGETQYF
>.|.|TRBV10-3|TRBJ2-4
TGTGCCATCAGTGACAGGGGCGAAAACATTCAGTACTTC
CAISDRGENIQYF
>few|.|TRBV11-2|TRBJ2-7
TGTGCCAGCAGCTCTCTCTACGAGCAGTACTTC
CASSSLYEQYF
>.|TRBD1|TRBV6-5|TRBJ1-1
TGTGCCAGCAGGTCCGGGACAGGGTGGACTGAAGCTTTCTTT
CASRSGTGWTEAFF
>.|.|TRBV7-3|TRBJ2-7
TGTGCCAGCAGCTTCGACAGTACCTACGAGCAGTACTTC
CASSFDSTYEQYF
>.|TRBD2|TRBV7-3|TRBJ2-3
TGTGCCAGCAGCTTAAGATCTCGGACTAGCGGACCAGATACGCAGTATTTT
CASSLRSRTSGPDTQYF
>.|.|TRBV7-9|TRBJ1-4
TGTGCCAGCAGCTTATCGGCAGGGGACGGAAAACTGTTTTTT
CASSLSAGDGKLFF
>.|TRBD2|TRBV19|TRBJ2-5
TGTGCCAGTAGTACCGGGACTAGCCTACACCAAGAGACCCAGTACTTC
CASSTGTSLHQETQYF
>.|.|TRBV11-1|TRBJ2-1
TGTGCCAGCAGCCGCCTAATCTTTTCCACCTACAATGAGCAGTTCTTC
CASSRLIFSTYNEQFF
>.|TRBD1|TRBV19|TRBJ1-1
TGTGCCACCCTAGGGGGCGGGGCCGGAGCAAACTCTGAAGCTTTCTTT
CATLGGGAGANSEAFF
>.|.|TRBV4-1|TRBJ2-4
TGCGCCAGCAGCCAGTCCCTCCTAGCCAAAAACATTCAGTACTTC
CASSQSLLAKNIQYF
>.|.|TRBV10-2|TRBJ1-1
TGCGCCAGCACTCCGCGGGGGAGGTTGAACACTGAAGCTTTCTTT
CASTPRGRLNTEAFF
>.|.|TRBV4-3|TRBJ1-6
TGCGCCAGCAGCCCCGCGGTGAGGCACTATTCACCCCTCCACTTT
CASSPAVRHYSPLHF
>once|.|TRBV19|TRBJ2-7
TGTGCCAGTAGTATTGGGGGGATCTCCCACGAGCAGTACTTC
CASSIGGISHEQYF
>.|.|TRBV29-1|TRBJ1-1
TGCAGCGTTGAACGGCAGGAGAACACTGAAGCTTTCTTT
CSVERQENTEAFF
>.|.|TRBV6-2/TRBV6-3|TRBJ1-6
TGTGCCAGCAGTTTCGGGGTGCCCTATAATTCACCCCTCCACTTT
CASSFGVPYNSPLHF
>.|TRBD2|TRBV11-3|TRBJ2-2
TGTGCCAGCAGCTTAGGACTAGCCTCCGGGGAGCTGTTTTTT
CASSLGLASGELFF